This TCR beta chain was recorded in a study of T cells after yellow fever vaccination. General study results and limits: The study found a weaker secondary response that peaked faster, day 5 versus 15. Abundant clonotypes (contaminants from the bulk population) could be present in FACS-sorted repertoires. The booster response re-showed most primary clones: 96% CD4, almost 90% CD8.

Template-switching 5'RACE yielded the TCR cDNA; a universal primer site and UMIs were added in the process. TCRdb fed the 5' RACE reads into MiXCR, producing one record per CDR3 protein. The sample consists of about 330,000 distinct CDR3 sequences, roughly 8% of them appearing once. The CDR3 is 14 amino acids. V shed 1 base and J shed 4 bases, with 10 bases lying between them. In germline, CDR1 is MGHRA, CDR2 YSYEKL. This clonotype was detected only a few times. The antigen remains undetermined. The V gene is TRBV4-1, the J gene TRBJ1-1; D uncertain. The clonotype originates from a young man who received the YFV17D yellow fever vaccine. This specimen was PBMCs, taken about 49 days after the first yellow fever vaccination. CDR3 nucleotides: TGCGCCAGCAGCCAAGTGGGAAGGTCCACTGAAGCTTTCTTT. Protein sequence: CASSQVGRSTEAFF.